These 2 T cell receptor beta chains were sequenced from one sample in a study of T cell changes during pregnancy in multiple sclerosis. Profiling relied on immunoSEQ multiplex PCR, and the TCRdb table lists in-frame clones only, not all of them. The sample records roughly 42,000 clones, approximately 90% being singletons. Sample: CD8+ T cells from peripheral blood mononuclear cells, taken in the third trimester of pregnancy. All receptors derive from a female donor with multiple sclerosis, enrolled in a pregnancy study.

This sequence joins TRBV7-9 and TRBJ2-4; 7 bases fit TRBD1. CDR3 length: 14 residues. Germline V gene lookup returns CDR1 SEHNR and CDR2 FQNEAQ (reference sequence). With V trimmed by 5 bases and J by 2 bases, 3 bases remained unmatched. The CDR3 bases are TGTGCCAGCAGCAGACAGGGCCCCAAAAACATTCAGTACTTC. Residues: CASSRQGPKNIQYF.

The chain couples TRBV11-2 to TRBJ2-1; 10 positions match TRBD1. The germline gives CDR1 SGHAT, CDR2 FQNNGV. The CDR3 consists of 15 residues. The J segment lost 10 bases and the V segment lost 1 base, leaving 7 bases of the junction unmatched. CDR3 in amino acids: CASSLGGTGEEEQFF. DNA for the CDR3: TGTGCCAGCAGCTTAGGAGGGACAGGGGAGGAAGAGCAGTTCTTC.